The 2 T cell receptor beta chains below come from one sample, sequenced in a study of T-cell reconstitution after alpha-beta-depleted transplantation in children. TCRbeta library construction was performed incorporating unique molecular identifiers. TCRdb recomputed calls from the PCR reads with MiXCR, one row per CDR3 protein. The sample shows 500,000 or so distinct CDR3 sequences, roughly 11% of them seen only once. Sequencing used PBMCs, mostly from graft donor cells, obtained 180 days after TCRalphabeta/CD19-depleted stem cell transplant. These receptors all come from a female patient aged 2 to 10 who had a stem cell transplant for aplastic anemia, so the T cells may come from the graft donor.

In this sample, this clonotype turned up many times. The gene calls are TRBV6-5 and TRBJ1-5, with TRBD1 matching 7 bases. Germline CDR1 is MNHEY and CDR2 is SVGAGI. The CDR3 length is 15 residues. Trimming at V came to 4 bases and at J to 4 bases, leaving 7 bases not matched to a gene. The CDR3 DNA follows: TGTGCCAGCAGTTCCATACAGGGGTGGAATCAGCCCCAGCATTTT. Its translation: CASSSIQGWNQPQHF.

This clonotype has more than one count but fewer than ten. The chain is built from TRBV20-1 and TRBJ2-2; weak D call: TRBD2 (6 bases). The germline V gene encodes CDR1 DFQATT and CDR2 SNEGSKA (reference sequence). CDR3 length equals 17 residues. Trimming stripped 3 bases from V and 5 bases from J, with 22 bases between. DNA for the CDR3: TGCAGTGCTAGTCGGTTTTCTTCGGAGGGATGGACCGGGGAGCTGTTTTTT. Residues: CSASRFSSEGWTGELFF.